This T cell receptor (beta chain) was captured in a study of early T cells in non-severe SARS-CoV-2 infection. Germline V lookup: CDR1 SGHTA, CDR2 FQGNSA. This CDR3 is 18 amino acids long. After removal of 5 bases from V and 7 bases from J, the junction contained 13 bases not matched to a gene. MiXCR, run by TCRdb on the 5' RACE reads, gives a single entry per CDR3 protein. The table shows about 70,000 distinct CDR3 sequences, with roughly 15% occurring only once. The receptor was isolated from an adult who was a healthcare worker with PCR-confirmed SARS-CoV-2 infection or an uninfected control (not recorded which). The rearrangement uses TRBV7-2 and TRBJ2-1; 14 positions match TRBD2. The sequenced sample was whole blood, obtained at baseline. For the CDR3, the DNA is TGTGCCAGCAGCCAGACTCCGGGACTAGCGGGAGCAGGGAATGAGCAGTTCTTC. It encodes CASSQTPGLAGAGNEQFF. Looking up the rest from reference TRBV7-2 and TRBJ2-1 gives the full variable domain: GAGVSQSPSNKVTEKGKDVELRCDPISGHTALYWYRQSLGQGLEFLIYFQGNSAPDKSGLPSDRFSAERTGGSVSTLTIQRTQQEDSAVYLCASSQTPGLAGAGNEQFFGPGTRLTVL.